One sample yielded the 6 T cell receptor beta chains listed below, sequenced in a study. TCRdb reprocessed the RT-PCR reads via MiXCR and lists one record per CDR3 protein. The repertoire holds about 700,000 distinct CDR3 sequences, with 11% to 15% as singletons. Specimen: memory CD4+ T cells from blood. Every receptor here comes from a female donor in good health, serving as a healthy control.

This clonotype was found many times. The rearrangement uses TRBV5-1 and TRBJ2-2, with 7 bases fitting TRBD1. J lost 5 bases, V lost 3 bases, and 1 base had no gene match. This CDR3 region has 13 residues. Germline V gene lookup returns CDR1 SGHRS and CDR2 YFSETQ. This CDR3 reads CASSWGQTGELFF. Here the CDR3 DNA reads TGCGCCAGCAGCTGGGGACAGACCGGGGAGCTGTTTTTT. Full variable domain (outside the CDR3, taken from reference TRBV5-1 and TRBJ2-2): KAGVTQTPRYLIKTRGQQVTLSCSPISGHRSVSWYQQTPGQGLQFLFEYFSETQRNKGNFPGRFSGRQFSNSRSEMNVSTLELGDSALYLCASSWGQTGELFFGEGSRLTVL.

This chain joins TRBV1 and TRBJ2-7; whether TRBD2, the table's D call, matches the DNA was not checked. TRBV1 is deemed a pseudogene. The CDR3 runs 16 residues. This chain's CDR3 is CTSSQDRASGAYEQYF. The CDR3, as DNA: TGCACCAGCAGCCAAGATAGGGCTAGCGGAGCATACGAGCAGTACTTC.

The J gene is TRBJ2-7, the V gene TRBV12-3 or TRBV12-4; a weak D match, TRBD2 (5 bases). Trimming stripped 1 base from V and 3 bases from J, with 10 bases between. This CDR3 comprises 14 residues. CDR3 bases: TGTGCCAGCAGTTTAGACGACGGGAACTACGAGCAGTACTTC. It specifies CASSLDDGNYEQYF.

The gene calls are TRBV6-5 and TRBJ2-3; tentatively, D is TRBD2 (6 bases). Germline CDR1 and CDR2: MNHEY and SVGAGI. The CDR3 spans 20 residues. Deletions cut 4 bases from V and 0 bases from J, with 26 bases between. Here the CDR3 DNA reads TGTGCCAGCAGTTTCCTCCTCGGCAGACTAGTCCGATATAGCACAGATACGCAGTATTTT. This sequence encodes CASSFLLGRLVRYSTDTQYF.

V is TRBV11-2 and J is TRBJ2-3; 13 bases match TRBD2. Germline CDR1 SGHAT, CDR2 FQNNGV. This CDR3 is 17 amino acids long. Trimming took 3 bases from V and 2 from J; bases not matched to a gene: 5. CDR3 sequence: CASSFGLAGDYTDTQYF. The DNA of the CDR3 is TGTGCCAGCAGCTTCGGACTAGCGGGAGACTACACAGATACGCAGTATTTT.

The CDR3 DNA sequence: TGTGCCAGCAGCCCTATAGCGGGGGGACTCTACAATGAGCAGTTCTTC. As protein: CASSPIAGGLYNEQFF. The chain carries TRBV7-6 and TRBJ2-1, with 10 bases matching TRBD2. V gave up 5 bases and J gave up 3 bases; unmatched junction bases: 7. CDR1 is SGHVS and CDR2 is FNYEAQ in the germline V gene. The CDR3 length is 16 residues.